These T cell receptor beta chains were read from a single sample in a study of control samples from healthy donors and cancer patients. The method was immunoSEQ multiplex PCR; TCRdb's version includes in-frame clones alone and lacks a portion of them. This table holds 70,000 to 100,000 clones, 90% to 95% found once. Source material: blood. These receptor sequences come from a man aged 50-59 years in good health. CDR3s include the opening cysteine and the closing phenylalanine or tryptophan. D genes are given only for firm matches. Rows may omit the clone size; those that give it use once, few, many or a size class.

CDR3 DNA: TGTGCCAGCAGCCAAGATGCCCCGGGGGGCGCCTACAATGAGCAGTTCTTC
CDR3 protein: CASSQDAPGGAYNEQFF
clone size: NA
J gene: TRBJ2-1
D gene: NA
V gene: TRBV3-1/TRBV3-2

CDR3 DNA: TGTGCCAGCAGCGCGAGCGGGGGGTACTCCTACAATGAGCAGTTCTTC
CDR3 protein: CASSASGGYSYNEQFF
clone size: NA
J gene: TRBJ2-1
D gene: TRBD2
V gene: TRBV9

CDR3 DNA: TGTGCCAGCAGTCCAATGGGACGGGGGACTGAAGCTTTCTTT
CDR3 protein: CASSPMGRGTEAFF
clone size: NA
J gene: TRBJ1-1
D gene: NA
V gene: TRBV2

CDR3 DNA: TGTGCCTGGAGTCAGGGGGATGTGCAGCCCCAGCATTTT
CDR3 protein: CAWSQGDVQPQHF
clone size: NA
J gene: TRBJ1-5
D gene: TRBD1
V gene: TRBV30

CDR3 DNA: TGTGCCAGCAGCCTAACCCTTCTCGGGGGAGGAAACGCCATATATTTT
CDR3 protein: CASSLTLLGGGNAIYF
clone size: NA
J gene: TRBJ1-3
D gene: NA
V gene: TRBV11-2

CDR3 DNA: TGTGCCAGCAGCTTAGAGGAGCGAACGAACACTGAAGCTTTCTTT
CDR3 protein: CASSLEERTNTEAFF
clone size: NA
J gene: TRBJ1-1
D gene: NA
V gene: TRBV11-2

CDR3 DNA: TGTGCCAGCAGCTTCCCTCATAGACAGGGGGTCGTCTATGGCTACACCTTC
CDR3 protein: CASSFPHRQGVVYGYTF
clone size: few
J gene: TRBJ1-2
D gene: TRBD1
V gene: TRBV7-9

CDR3 DNA: TGTGCCAGTACGGACAGACCTTATAGCAATCAGCCCCAGCATTTT
CDR3 protein: CASTDRPYSNQPQHF
clone size: NA
J gene: TRBJ1-5
D gene: NA
V gene: TRBV19

CDR3 DNA: TGTGCCAGCTCGGCTGGGCAGTTGGGGGCCACAGATACGCAGTATTTT
CDR3 protein: CASSAGQLGATDTQYF
clone size: NA
J gene: TRBJ2-3
D gene: NA
V gene: TRBV7-6

CDR3 DNA: TGTGCCAGCATGAACAGGGGTAGAAGAAACGAGCAGTACTTC
CDR3 protein: CASMNRGRRNEQYF
clone size: NA
J gene: TRBJ2-7
D gene: TRBD1
V gene: TRBV6-5

CDR3 DNA: TGCAGCGCAGGGGGACAGTCGGACTATGGCTACACCTTC
CDR3 protein: CSAGGQSDYGYTF
clone size: NA
J gene: TRBJ1-2
D gene: TRBD1
V gene: TRBV29-1

CDR3 DNA: TGTGCCTGGAAGGGTAATGGCTACACCTTC
CDR3 protein: CAWKGNGYTF
clone size: NA
J gene: TRBJ1-2
D gene: NA
V gene: TRBV30

CDR3 DNA: TGTGCCAGCAGTCACGGACAGGGGGCGCGGGGGTCACTTAATGAAAAACTGTTTTTT
CDR3 protein: CASSHGQGARGSLNEKLFF
clone size: NA
J gene: TRBJ1-4
D gene: TRBD1
V gene: TRBV27

CDR3 DNA: TGTGCCAGCAAACCGACAGTCAATCAGCCCCAGCATTTT
CDR3 protein: CASKPTVNQPQHF
clone size: few
J gene: TRBJ1-5
D gene: NA
V gene: TRBV2

CDR3 DNA: TGTGCCAGCAGCTTAAACAGCGGAAACACCATATATTTT
CDR3 protein: CASSLNSGNTIYF
clone size: once
J gene: TRBJ1-3
D gene: NA
V gene: TRBV7-8

CDR3 DNA: TGCAGCGGCACAGCAGCAGTCTACAATGAGCAGTTCTTC
CDR3 protein: CSGTAAVYNEQFF
clone size: NA
J gene: TRBJ2-1
D gene: NA
V gene: TRBV29-1

CDR3 DNA: TGCGCCAGCAGCTTGGGACAGCTTAATGAAAAACTGTTTTTT
CDR3 protein: CASSLGQLNEKLFF
clone size: NA
J gene: TRBJ1-4
D gene: NA
V gene: TRBV5-1

CDR3 DNA: TGTGCCAGCAGCGTCTCTAGCGGGGGTGCCGGGGAGCTGTTTTTT
CDR3 protein: CASSVSSGGAGELFF
clone size: once
J gene: TRBJ2-2
D gene: TRBD2
V gene: TRBV9

CDR3 DNA: TGTGCCAGCAGCCCCCGGGTGGGGGACTATAATTCACCCCTCCACTTT
CDR3 protein: CASSPRVGDYNSPLHF
clone size: NA
J gene: TRBJ1-6
D gene: NA
V gene: TRBV14

CDR3 DNA: TGCGCCAGCAGTTTGAGGACATGCAAAGGCTACACCTTC
CDR3 protein: CASSLRTCKGYTF
clone size: NA
J gene: TRBJ1-2
D gene: NA
V gene: TRBV23-1

CDR3 DNA: TGCGCCAGCAGTTTCGGATCGAAAGCGACTTTCTTT
CDR3 protein: CASSFGSKATFF
clone size: NA
J gene: TRBJ1-1
D gene: NA
V gene: TRBV10-1

CDR3 DNA: TGTGCCAGCAGCTTAGGAGGGCCGGGACTAGCTTCGCAACACGAGCAGTACTTC
CDR3 protein: CASSLGGPGLASQHEQYF
clone size: NA
J gene: TRBJ2-7
D gene: TRBD2
V gene: TRBV7-2

CDR3 DNA: TGTGCCACAAAACAGGGAACTGGAAACACCATATATTTT
CDR3 protein: CATKQGTGNTIYF
clone size: once
J gene: TRBJ1-3
D gene: NA
V gene: TRBV10-3

CDR3 DNA: TGTGCCAGCAGTTTCGGGAATCAGCCCCAGCATTTT
CDR3 protein: CASSFGNQPQHF
clone size: NA
J gene: TRBJ1-5
D gene: NA
V gene: TRBV12-3/TRBV12-4

CDR3 DNA: TGTGCCAGCAGCGTGGGGACTAGCTTGGTGGGTGAGCAGTTCTTC
CDR3 protein: CASSVGTSLVGEQFF
clone size: NA
J gene: TRBJ2-1
D gene: TRBD2
V gene: TRBV9

CDR3 DNA: TGCAGCGTGACAGAAATGAACACTGAAGCTTTCTTT
CDR3 protein: CSVTEMNTEAFF
clone size: NA
J gene: TRBJ1-1
D gene: NA
V gene: TRBV29-1

CDR3 DNA: TGTGCCAGCAGCCAAAGGGGGGCGGCCGGAAATTCACCCCTCCACTTT
CDR3 protein: CASSQRGAAGNSPLHF
clone size: NA
J gene: TRBJ1-6
D gene: NA
V gene: TRBV3-1/TRBV3-2

CDR3 DNA: TGCAGTGCTAACCAGAACACTGAAGCTTTCTTT
CDR3 protein: CSANQNTEAFF
clone size: NA
J gene: TRBJ1-1
D gene: NA
V gene: TRBV20-1

CDR3 DNA: TGTGCCAGCAGAGCCGGGGGAAGGGATTCACCCCTCCACTTT
CDR3 protein: CASRAGGRDSPLHF
clone size: NA
J gene: TRBJ1-6
D gene: NA
V gene: TRBV27

CDR3 DNA: TGTGCCAGCAGTTACGCCACTAGGGGCCTGAATGAGCAGTTCTTC
CDR3 protein: CASSYATRGLNEQFF
clone size: NA
J gene: TRBJ2-1
D gene: NA
V gene: TRBV6-2/TRBV6-3

CDR3 DNA: TGTGCCAGCAGCGCGCAGGGGAACGGCTACACCTTC
CDR3 protein: CASSAQGNGYTF
clone size: NA
J gene: TRBJ1-2
D gene: NA
V gene: TRBV7-9